This entry lists 10 T cell receptor beta chains sequenced from one sample in a study of blood T cell repertoires in COVID-19 (dated by TCRdb to 2019 to 2021). Preparation of the library involved the immunoSEQ multiplex PCR assay. TCRdb took this table from immuneACCESS and kept in-frame rearrangements with V and J called. Such tables lack part of the clones; where checked against another copy, unresolved V genes explain under half of the gap, and the rest is unexplained. For this sample there are about 59,000 clones; under 85% appear just once. The top ten clones comprise approximately 3.5% of the sample. Source material: peripheral blood. All receptors come from a woman of 80 years or more with acute or convalescent COVID-19.

The CDR3 nucleotides read TGTGCCAGCACCCGACAGGGCAACTATGGCTACACCTTC. Protein sequence: CASTRQGNYGYTF. This chain connects TRBV6-5 to TRBJ1-2, with 7 bases that match TRBD1. The junction had 4 bases not matched to a gene; V was cut back by 7 bases and J by 2 bases. From germline, CDR1 is MNHEY and CDR2 SVGAGI. This CDR3 is 13 amino acids long.

The chain recombines TRBV5-6 with TRBJ2-1, with D hard to call. The CDR3 consists of 13 residues. Deletions cut 2 bases from V and 4 bases from J, with 7 bases between. Per germline, CDR1 SGHDT and CDR2 YYEEEE. CDR3 sequence reads: CASSFVGYNEQFF. CDR3 DNA: TGTGCCAGCAGCTTTGTCGGGTACAATGAGCAGTTCTTC. The full variable domain, rest sourced from reference TRBV5-6 and TRBJ2-1, is DAGVTQSPTHLIKTRGQQVTLRCSPKSGHDTVSWYQQALGQGPQFIFQYYEEEERQRGNFPDRFSGHQFPNYSSELNVNALLLGDSALYLCASSFVGYNEQFFGPGTRLTVL.

The count of this clone is one. The V and J genes are TRBV9 and TRBJ1-3; 8 bases align to TRBD1. The germline CDR1 and CDR2 sequences are SGDLS and YYNGEE. The V gene end was trimmed by 4 bases and the J gene end by 4 bases; junction bases not matched to a gene: 13. This CDR3 is built from 17 residues. CDR3 amino acids: CASSRTQGANAGNTIYF. In DNA form, the CDR3 reads TGTGCCAGCAGCCGTACCCAGGGGGCGAACGCGGGAAACACCATATATTTT.

The rearrangement uses TRBV18 and TRBJ1-5; TRBD1 aligns across 7 bases. The CDR3 length is 14 residues. With V trimmed by 3 bases and J by 6 bases, 5 bases remained unmatched. The germline V gene has CDR1 KGHSH and CDR2 LQKENI. CDR3 DNA sequence: TGTGCCAGCTCACCGACAGGGAATAGTCAGCCCCAGCATTTT. Protein: CASSPTGNSQPQHF.

The V call is TRBV19, the J call TRBJ2-7; 7 bases line up with TRBD2. Germline CDR1 LNHDA, CDR2 SQIVND (reference sequence). This CDR3 region has 15 residues. V trimming: 10 bases; J trimming: 0 bases; junction bases outside the gene matches: 12. DNA of the CDR3: TGTGCCACCGGAGGGCAGGGAGGGTCCTCCTACGAGCAGTACTTC. Translating gives CATGGQGGSSYEQYF.

There are a few counts of this clone. The chain has TRBV18 and TRBJ1-3; the D is unclear. The V gene's germline CDR1 is KGHSH and CDR2 LQKENI. This CDR3 comprises 14 residues. V was pared by 3 bases and J by 2 bases, with 8 bases between. As DNA, the CDR3 is TGTGCCAGCTCACCCTCGAGGGCTGGAAACACCATATATTTT. Protein: CASSPSRAGNTIYF.

V usage is TRBV9 and J usage is TRBJ1-2, with 8 bases fitting TRBD1. The germline V gene has CDR1 SGDLS and CDR2 YYNGEE. V gave up 0 bases and J gave up 4 bases; unmatched junction bases: 5. This CDR3 has 15 residues. This chain's CDR3 is CASSVETGAIYGYTF. The CDR3 DNA reads TGTGCCAGCAGCGTAGAGACAGGGGCGATCTATGGCTACACCTTC.

The V gene is TRBV30, the J gene TRBJ2-5; 8 positions agree with TRBD1. Trimming cost V 4 bases and J 3 bases; bases outside gene matches: 10. Germline values: CDR1 GTSNPN, CDR2 SVGIG (reference sequence). This CDR3 is 15 amino acids long. The CDR3 DNA follows: TGTGCCTGGACTGTGTCAGGGGGCGTAGAAGAGACCCAGTACTTC. This codes for CAWTVSGGVEETQYF.

The genes are TRBV5-8 and TRBJ1-5, with D perhaps TRBD1 (6 bases). V was pared by 4 bases and J by 0 bases, with 20 bases between. This CDR3 is built from 18 residues. Germline CDR1 reads SGHTS; CDR2 reads YDEGEE. Here the CDR3 reads CASSRGQITYYSNQPQHF. The CDR3 DNA reads as TGTGCCAGCAGCCGCGGACAGATTACCTATTATAGCAATCAGCCCCAGCATTTT.

The chain links TRBV30 to TRBJ1-4; D remains unclear. CDR3 length equals 12 residues. Looked up from germline, CDR1 is GTSNPN and CDR2 is SVGIG (reference sequence). The V end was cut by 1 base, the J end by 8 bases, with 8 bases between. CDR3 nucleotides: TGTGCCTGGAGTGATACGAGGGAAAAACTGTTTTTT. Amino acid sequence: CAWSDTREKLFF.